The source of this T cell receptor (beta chain) is a study of vaccination and CD4 T cells after COVID-19. Notes on this clonotype: Its antigen is still unknown.

The treatment is: approximately 9-day PBMC culture with coronavirus spike peptide pools or control peptides (ViraFEST assay). CDR1 and CDR2 (germline): MGHDK, SYGVNS. This CDR3 contains 15 residues. V shed 3 bases and J 8 bases; nucleotides not matched to a gene: 10. Sequence data for DNA of cultured CD4+ T cells were generated by the Oncomine TCR Beta short-read assay. Each CDR3 protein is one row after TCRdb ran MiXCR on the PCR reads. The data show around 26,000 distinct CDR3 sequences, about 50% seen once. This clonotype was obtained from a human donor who received a COVID-19 vaccine. The sequencing here drew on CD4+ T cells from blood, cultured in vitro, taken before SARS-CoV-2 vaccination. The rearrangement uses TRBV25-1 and TRBJ1-2; 9 positions match TRBD1. The CDR3 sequence is CASSDPDRGAWGYTF. CDR3 sequence (DNA): TGTGCCAGCAGTGACCCGGACAGGGGCGCCTGGGGCTACACCTTC.